This T cell receptor (beta chain) derives from a study of T-cell memory formation after mild COVID-19. 5'RACE primed at constant segments yielded TCR alpha and TCR beta cDNA libraries bearing sample barcodes and UMIs. TCRdb processed the 5' RACE reads anew with MiXCR; each CDR3 protein has one entry. Of approximately 190,000 distinct CDR3 sequences listed, roughly 18% are singletons. The V end was cut by 2 bases, the J end by 6 bases, with 9 bases between. The CDR3 runs to 12 residues. Germline assignment: CDR1 SGHRS and CDR2 YFSETQ. This clonotype was detected a few times. The antigen is not known. Broader study findings: That cross-reactive memory joined was suggested by some responding clones appearing in pre-infection memory. Mainly CM and EM harbored the contracting CD4+ clones; mainly EMRA harbored the CD8+ ones.

This clonotype was obtained from an adult woman who had mild COVID-19 (a few samples of this study predate the infection). Cell type and time point are not known. The chain has TRBV5-1 and TRBJ2-7, with D perhaps assigned TRBD1 or TRBD2 (5 bases each). Sequencing was done on a sample of PBMCs or a T cell subset sorted from them (not recorded which). The CDR3 DNA reads TGCGCCAGCAGCTTCGGGGCCCGCGAGCAGTACTTC. This sequence encodes CASSFGAREQYF.